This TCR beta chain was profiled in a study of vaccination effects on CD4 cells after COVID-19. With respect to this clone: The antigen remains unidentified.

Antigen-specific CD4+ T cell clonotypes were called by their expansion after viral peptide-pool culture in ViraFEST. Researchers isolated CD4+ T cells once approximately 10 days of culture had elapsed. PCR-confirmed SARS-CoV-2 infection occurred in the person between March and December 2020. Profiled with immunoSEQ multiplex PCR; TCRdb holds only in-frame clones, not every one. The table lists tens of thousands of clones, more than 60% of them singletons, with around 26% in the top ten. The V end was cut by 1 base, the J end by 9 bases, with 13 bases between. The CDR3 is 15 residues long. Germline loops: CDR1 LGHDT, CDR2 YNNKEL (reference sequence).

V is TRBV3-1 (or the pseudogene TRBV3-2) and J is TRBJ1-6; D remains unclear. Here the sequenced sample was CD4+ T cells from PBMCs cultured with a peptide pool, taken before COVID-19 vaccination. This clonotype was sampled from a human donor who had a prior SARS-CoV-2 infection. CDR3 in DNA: TGTGCCAGCAGCCAAGCCCACGGCGGGGTTTCACCCCTCCACTTT. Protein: CASSQAHGGVSPLHF.